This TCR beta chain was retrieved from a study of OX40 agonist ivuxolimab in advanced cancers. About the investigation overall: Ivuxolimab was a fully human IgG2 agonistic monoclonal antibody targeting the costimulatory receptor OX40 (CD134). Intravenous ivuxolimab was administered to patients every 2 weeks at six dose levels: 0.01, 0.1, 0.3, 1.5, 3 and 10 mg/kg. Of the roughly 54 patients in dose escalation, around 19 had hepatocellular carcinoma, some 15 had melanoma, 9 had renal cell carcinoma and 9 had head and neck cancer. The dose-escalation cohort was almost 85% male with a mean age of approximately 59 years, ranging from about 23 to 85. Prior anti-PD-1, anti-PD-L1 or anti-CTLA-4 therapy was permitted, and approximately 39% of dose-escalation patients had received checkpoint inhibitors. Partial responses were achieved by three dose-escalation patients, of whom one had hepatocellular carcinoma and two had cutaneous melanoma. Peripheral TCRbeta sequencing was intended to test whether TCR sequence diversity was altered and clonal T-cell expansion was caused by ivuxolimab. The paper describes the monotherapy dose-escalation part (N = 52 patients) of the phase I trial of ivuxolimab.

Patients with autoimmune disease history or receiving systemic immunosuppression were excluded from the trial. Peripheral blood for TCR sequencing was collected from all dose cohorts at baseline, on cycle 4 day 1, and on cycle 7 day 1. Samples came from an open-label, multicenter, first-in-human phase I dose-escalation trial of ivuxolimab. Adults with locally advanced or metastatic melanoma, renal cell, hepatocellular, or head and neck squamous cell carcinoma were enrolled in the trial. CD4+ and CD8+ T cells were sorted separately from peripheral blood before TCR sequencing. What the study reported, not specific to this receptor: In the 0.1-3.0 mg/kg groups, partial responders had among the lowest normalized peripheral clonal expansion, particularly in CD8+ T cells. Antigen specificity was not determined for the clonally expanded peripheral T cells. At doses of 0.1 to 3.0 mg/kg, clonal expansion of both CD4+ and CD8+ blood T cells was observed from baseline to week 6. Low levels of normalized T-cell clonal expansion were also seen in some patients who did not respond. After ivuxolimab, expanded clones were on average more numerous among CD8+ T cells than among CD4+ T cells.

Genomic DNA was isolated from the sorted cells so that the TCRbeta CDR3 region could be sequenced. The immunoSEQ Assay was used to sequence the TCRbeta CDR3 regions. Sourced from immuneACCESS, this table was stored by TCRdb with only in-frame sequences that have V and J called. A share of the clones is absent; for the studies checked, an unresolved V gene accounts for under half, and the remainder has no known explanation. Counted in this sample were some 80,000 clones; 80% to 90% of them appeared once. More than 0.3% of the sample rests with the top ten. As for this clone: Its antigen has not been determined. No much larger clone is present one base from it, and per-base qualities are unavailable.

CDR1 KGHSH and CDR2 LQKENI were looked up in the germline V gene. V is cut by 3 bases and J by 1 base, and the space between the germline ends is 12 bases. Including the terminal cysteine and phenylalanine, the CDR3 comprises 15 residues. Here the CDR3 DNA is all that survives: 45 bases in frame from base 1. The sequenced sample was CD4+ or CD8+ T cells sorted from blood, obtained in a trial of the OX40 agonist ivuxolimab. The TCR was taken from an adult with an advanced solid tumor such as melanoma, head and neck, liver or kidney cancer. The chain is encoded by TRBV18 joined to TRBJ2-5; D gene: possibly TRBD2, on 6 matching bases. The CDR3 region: CASSPSMGLQETQYF. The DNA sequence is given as TGTGCCAGCTCACCTTCGATGGGACTCCAAGAGACCCAGTACTTC.